This T cell receptor beta chain stems from a study of glioma-infiltrating T cells after dendritic cell vaccination. Details on this clone: The target antigen is unknown. At one end, the junction sequence differs from germline, possibly due to a read error.

Data came from immunoSEQ multiplex PCR; TCRdb stores just in-frame clones and leaves some out. In the table there are approximately 82,000 clones, about 90% of which are singletons. General study results and limits: Survival was not directly related to TCR clonality in these patients.

Germline CDR1 reads KGHSH; CDR2 reads LQKENI. The CDR3 contains 16 residues. The sequences come from blood, collected before dendritic cell vaccination. This sequence originates from a human donor with glioblastoma. The rearrangement joins TRBV18 to TRBJ2-7; 10 nucleotides match TRBD1. CDR3 DNA: TGTGCCAGCTCACCACTGGGACAGGGGTCCTCCCACGAGCAGTACTTC. Translating it yields CASSPLGQGSSHEQYF.